The next 8 T cell receptor beta chains were all read from a single sample in a study of blood T cell repertoires in COVID-19. Some clones are missing from TCRdb's copy, which holds only in-frame ones; the method was immunoSEQ multiplex PCR. The sample includes approximately 320,000 clones, approximately 86% of them seen just once. What was sequenced was PBMCs or T cells enriched from blood (not recorded which). These TCRs come from a woman aged 18-29 years who had recovered from COVID-19.

This clone was counted once. The CDR3 DNA sequence: TGTGCCAGCAGCGCGGCTAGTTACGTTAGAGGGAAGCGATTCTTC. Translation: CASSAASYVRGKRFF. The chain has TRBV7-2 and TRBJ2-1; a weak D match, TRBD2 (5 bases). Germline CDR1 SGHTA, CDR2 FQGNSA. V lost 5 bases to trimming and J lost 16 bases, with 27 bases between them. CDR3 length: 15 amino acids. Full variable domain (rest looked up from reference TRBV7-2 and TRBJ2-1): GAGVSQSPSNKVTEKGKDVELRCDPISGHTALYWYRQSLGQGLEFLIYFQGNSAPDKSGLPSDRFSAERTGGSVSTLTIQRTQQEDSAVYLCASSAASYVRGKRFFGPGTRLTVL.

This sequence joins TRBV24-1 and TRBJ1-2; TRBD1 is a possible D gene (5 bases). Trimming stripped 5 bases from V and 6 bases from J, with 15 bases between. There are 14 residues in the CDR3. The germline CDR1 and CDR2 sequences are KGHDR and SFDVKD. Written as DNA, the CDR3 is TGTGCCACCAGTGGTACCGGGGGAAGGGATGGCTACACCTTC. Its translation is CATSGTGGRDGYTF.

The gene calls are TRBV19 and TRBJ1-5; D is unresolved. The length of the CDR3 is 12 residues. V was trimmed by 3 bases and J by 7 bases, leaving 7 bases between them. Germline V lookup: CDR1 LNHDA, CDR2 SQIVND (reference sequence). In DNA, the CDR3 is TGTGCCAGTAGTATTTCCCGGCAGCCCCAGCATTTT. It specifies CASSISRQPQHF.

The V and J genes are TRBV6-1 and TRBJ1-1, with D unresolved. CDR1 MNHNS and CDR2 SASEGT come from the germline V gene. The CDR3 runs 15 residues. V was shortened by 2 bases and J by 4 bases, with 14 bases between the two germline ends. The CDR3 sequence: CASSETSVGGTEAFF. The CDR3 DNA reads as TGTGCCAGCAGTGAAACTAGTGTGGGTGGCACTGAAGCTTTCTTT.

The chain carries TRBV6-5 and TRBJ2-3, with D possibly matching TRBD2 (6 bases). CDR1 and CDR2 (germline): MNHEY, SVGAGI. This CDR3 contains 15 residues. The ends were cut back, 2 bases at V and 0 bases at J, with 9 bases in the middle. CDR3 bases: TGTGCCAGCAGTTACAGGAGGGGAAGCACAGATACGCAGTATTTT. It yields the protein CASSYRRGSTDTQYF.

The chain links TRBV7-9 to TRBJ2-1, with 7 nucleotides matching TRBD2. The CDR3 contains 14 residues. Germline V gives CDR1 SEHNR, CDR2 FQNEAQ (reference sequence). Losses at the gene ends were 5 bases for V and 5 bases for J; bases not matched to a gene: 6. CDR3 in amino acids: CASSPLGGDNEQFF. In DNA form, the CDR3 reads TGTGCCAGCAGCCCCCTGGGAGGGGACAATGAGCAGTTCTTC.

The J gene is TRBJ2-7, the V gene TRBV4-3; tentatively, D is TRBD1 (5 bases). Germline CDR1 is LGHNA and CDR2 is YSLEER. The ends were cut back, 1 base at V and 6 bases at J, with 10 bases in the middle. The CDR3 has 13 residues. The CDR3 region has the DNA TGCGCCAGCAGCCAAGGCAGGGATGGCGAGCAGTACTTC. This translates into CASSQGRDGEQYF.

The genes are TRBV28 and TRBJ2-1; a weak D match, TRBD2 (7 bases). CDR1 MDHEN and CDR2 SYDVKM come from the germline V gene. Trimming took off 1 base at V and 8 bases at J, with 15 bases between the two ends. This CDR3 comprises 15 residues. CDR3 amino acids: CASSLSGGSIDEQFF. CDR3 nucleotide sequence: TGTGCCAGCAGTTTATCGGGGGGCAGTATCGATGAGCAGTTCTTC.